The 14 T cell receptor beta chains listed next were all sequenced from one sample in a study of blood T cells in healthy people across ages (dated by TCRdb to about 2015). Library creation used 5' RACE. The instrument given in TCRdb is Illumina HiSeq 2500. The second PCR ran for about 6 to 12 cycles and used a J-beta primer mix along with a sample-barcoded 5' primer. The public reads were quality trimmed at Q25 with fastp and then assembled into clones with MiXCR by TCRdb, keeping productive beta chains. Merged by CDR3 protein, the rows form single entries marked with the most common genes and DNA. Here the sample has about 1.5 million distinct CDR3 sequences; 35% to 45% occur a single time. Clones ranked in the top ten supply about 4% of the sample. Input material: blood. Receptor source: a woman in her late teens or twenties in good health.

This clonotype was picked up a small number of times. This sequence joins TRBV7-2 and TRBJ1-1; tentatively, D is TRBD1 (5 bases). From germline, CDR1 is SGHTA and CDR2 FQGNSA. V was cut by 11 bases and J by 1 base, with 11 bases left in between. This CDR3 contains 12 residues. The chain's CDR3 is CAGGTTNTEAFF. Written as DNA, the CDR3 is TGTGCCGGGGGGACTACGAACACTGAAGCTTTCTTT.

This clonotype was detected only a few times. The rearrangement joins TRBV28 to TRBJ2-3; 7 bases match TRBD2. The germline V gene has CDR1 MDHEN and CDR2 SYDVKM. V lost 7 bases to trimming and J lost 0 bases; unmatched junction nucleotides: 7. CDR3 length equals 15 residues. DNA of the CDR3: TGTGCCAGCACCCGGGTGGGGGGGAGCACAGATACGCAGTATTTT. This codes for CASTRVGGSTDTQYF.

The genes are TRBV6-2 or TRBV6-3 and TRBJ2-7, with 9 bases aligning to TRBD2. Germline CDR1 MNHEY, CDR2 SVGEGT. There are 14 residues in the CDR3. V lost 3 bases and J lost 2; bases outside the gene matches: 2. For the CDR3, the DNA is TGTGCCAGCAGTTATCTAGCGGGAACCTACGAGCAGTACTTC. Translation: CASSYLAGTYEQYF.

This clonotype was counted only a few times. This chain uses TRBV27 with TRBJ2-3, with D uncertain. In germline, CDR1 is MNHEY, CDR2 SMNVEV (reference sequence). V lost 2 bases to trimming and J lost 0 bases, with 12 bases between them. This CDR3 has 16 amino acids. This CDR3 is CASSLRYHPSTDTQYF. The CDR3, as DNA: TGTGCCAGCAGTTTACGGTACCACCCTAGCACAGATACGCAGTATTTT.

This chain links TRBV29-1 with TRBJ2-1; TRBD2 is a possible D gene (5 bases). Germline V CDR1 and CDR2: SQVTM, ANQGSEA. V was cut by 7 bases and J by 6 bases, with 13 bases left in between. The CDR3 length is 12 residues. The CDR3 region has the DNA TGCAGCGGCCGGGGATCCCTCAATGAGCAGTTCTTC. This sequence encodes CSGRGSLNEQFF.

This clonotype has only a few counts. The rearrangement links TRBV7-2 to TRBJ2-1; D not resolved. The CDR3 is 15 residues long. Trimming pared 6 bases from V and 0 bases from J, leaving 12 bases between. CDR1 and CDR2 (germline): SGHTA, FQGNSA. The CDR3 DNA is TGTGCCAGCAGTAACGAGAGGAACTCCTACAATGAGCAGTTCTTC. It is translated as CASSNERNSYNEQFF.

This clonotype was counted between two and nine times. The chain recombines TRBV5-1 with TRBJ1-1; a weak D match, TRBD1 (5 bases). The V end lost 0 bases, the J end lost 1 base, and 10 bases lay between the germline ends. The CDR3 covers 15 residues. CDR1 SGHRS and CDR2 YFSETQ come from the germline V gene. CDR3 DNA: TGCGCCAGCAGCTTGGTTTCAGGGTCGAACACTGAAGCTTTCTTT. This codes for CASSLVSGSNTEAFF.

V and J are TRBV5-6 and TRBJ2-3; the match to TRBD2 covers 9 bases. CDR1 and CDR2 from the germline V gene are SGHDT and YYEEEE. The CDR3 extends over 15 amino acids. With V trimmed by 4 bases and J by 0 bases, 3 bases remained unmatched. The CDR3 sequence: CASSIAGDSTDTQYF. The CDR3 nucleotides are TGTGCCAGCAGCATAGCGGGGGATAGCACAGATACGCAGTATTTT.

V and J are TRBV4-3 and TRBJ2-1; 13 nucleotides align to TRBD2. With V trimmed by 2 bases and J by 8 bases, 9 bases remained unmatched. CDR3 length: 17 amino acids. CDR1 is LGHNA and CDR2 is YSLEER in the germline V gene. CDR3 residues: CASSQILTSGGAYEQFF. The CDR3 DNA sequence: TGCGCCAGCAGCCAAATTCTAACTAGCGGGGGGGCCTATGAGCAGTTCTTC.

This clonotype was seen a handful of times. The rearrangement links TRBV30 to TRBJ2-7, with 7 bases that match TRBD1. The germline gives CDR1 GTSNPN, CDR2 SVGIG (reference sequence). Trimming at V came to 3 bases and at J to 3 bases, leaving 11 bases not matched to a gene. The CDR3 covers 15 residues. CDR3 residues: CAWSKQDRAVYEQYF. The CDR3 DNA follows: TGTGCCTGGAGCAAACAAGACAGGGCGGTCTACGAGCAGTACTTC.

The J gene is TRBJ2-3, the V gene TRBV7-8, with 7 bases lining up with TRBD2. Germline CDR1 SGHVS, CDR2 FQNEAQ. The CDR3 extends over 17 amino acids. V lost 1 base, J lost 0 bases, and 7 bases stayed unmatched. This CDR3 reads CASSLGLADPSTDTQYF. The CDR3 DNA follows: TGTGCCAGCAGCTTAGGACTAGCCGATCCTAGCACAGATACGCAGTATTTT. Combining the CDR3 with reference TRBV7-8 and TRBJ2-3 gives the whole variable domain GAGVSQSPRYKVAKRGQDVALRCDPISGHVSLFWYQQALGQGPEFLTYFQNEAQLDKSGLPSDRFFAERPEGSVSTLKIQRTQQEDSAVYLCASSLGLADPSTDTQYFGPGTRLTVL.

The chain recombines TRBV27 with TRBJ1-2; D not resolved. Germline values: CDR1 MNHEY, CDR2 SMNVEV (reference sequence). V was trimmed by 3 bases and J by 3 bases, leaving 8 bases between them. The length of the CDR3 is 13 residues. This CDR3 is CASSFTSDYGYTF. CDR3 sequence (DNA): TGTGCCAGCAGTTTTACCTCTGACTATGGCTACACCTTC.

Comment on this clonotype: This may come from a read error, since a much larger clone is one base off. The chain links TRBV10-3 to TRBJ2-3; D possibly corresponds to TRBD2 (6 bases). Germline CDR1 is ENHRY and CDR2 is SYGVKD. This CDR3 has 15 amino acids. CDR3 nucleotide sequence: TGTGCCGTCAGGGATGGGGGGTCTAGCACAGATACGCAGTATTTT. Translation: CAVRDGGSSTDTQYF.

Only a few counts were recorded for this clonotype. The chain couples TRBV3-1 to TRBJ2-3, with a weak D call TRBD2 (5 bases). CDR1 LGHDT and CDR2 YNNKEL come from the germline V gene (reference sequence). V was cut by 4 bases and J by 7 bases, with 12 bases left in between. CDR3 length equals 13 residues. The CDR3 is CASSPSRENTQYF. In DNA form, the CDR3 reads TGTGCCAGCAGCCCCAGTAGGGAGAATACGCAGTATTTT.